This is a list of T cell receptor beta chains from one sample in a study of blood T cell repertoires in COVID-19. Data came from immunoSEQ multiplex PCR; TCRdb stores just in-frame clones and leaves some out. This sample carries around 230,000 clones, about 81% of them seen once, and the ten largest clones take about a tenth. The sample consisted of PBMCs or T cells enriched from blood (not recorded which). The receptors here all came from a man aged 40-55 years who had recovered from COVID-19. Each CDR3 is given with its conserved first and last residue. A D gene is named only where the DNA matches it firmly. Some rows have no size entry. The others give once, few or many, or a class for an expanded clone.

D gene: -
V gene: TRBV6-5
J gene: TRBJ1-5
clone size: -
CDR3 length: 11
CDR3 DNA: TGTGCCAGCTCGAGAGATCAGCCCCAGCATTTT
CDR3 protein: CASSRDQPQHF

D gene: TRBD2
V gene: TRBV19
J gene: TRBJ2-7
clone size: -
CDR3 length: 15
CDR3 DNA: TGTGCCAGTAGTATACTAGCGGGCGCCTCCTACGAGCAGTACTTC
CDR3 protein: CASSILAGASYEQYF

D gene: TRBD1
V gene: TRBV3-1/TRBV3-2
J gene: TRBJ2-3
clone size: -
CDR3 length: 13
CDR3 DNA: TGTGCCAGCAAGGGGGCTAGCACAGATACGCAGTATTTT
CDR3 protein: CASKGASTDTQYF

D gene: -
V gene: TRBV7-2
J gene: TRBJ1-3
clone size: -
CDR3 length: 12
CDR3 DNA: TGTGCCAGCAGCTTAACACGGGACACCATATATTTT
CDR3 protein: CASSLTRDTIYF

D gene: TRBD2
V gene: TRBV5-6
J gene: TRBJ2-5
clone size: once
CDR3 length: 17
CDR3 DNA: TGTGCCAGCAGCTACTATGGGACTAGCGGGAACCCGGGGACCCAGTACTTC
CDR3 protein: CASSYYGTSGNPGTQYF

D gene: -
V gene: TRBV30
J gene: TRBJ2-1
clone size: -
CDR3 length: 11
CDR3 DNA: TGTGCCTGGCTAGGGGGCAATGAGCAGTTCTTC
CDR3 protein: CAWLGGNEQFF

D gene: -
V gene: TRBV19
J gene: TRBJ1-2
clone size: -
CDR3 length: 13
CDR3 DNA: TGTGCCAGTTCGGGTCGGGTGGCCGGAGGCTACACCTTC
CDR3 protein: CASSGRVAGGYTF

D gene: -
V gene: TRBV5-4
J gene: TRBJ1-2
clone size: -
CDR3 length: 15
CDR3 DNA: TGTGCCAGCACCCTCAGAGGGGGTCGTAACTATGGCTACACCTTC
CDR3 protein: CASTLRGGRNYGYTF

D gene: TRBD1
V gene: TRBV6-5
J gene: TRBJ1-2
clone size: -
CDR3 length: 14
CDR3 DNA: TGTGCCAGCAGCAGAGCCGGGACAGGGTATGGCTACACCTTC
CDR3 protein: CASSRAGTGYGYTF

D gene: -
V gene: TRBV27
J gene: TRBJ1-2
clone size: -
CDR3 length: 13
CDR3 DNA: TGTGCCAGCAGTTTAAACAGATTCTATGGCTACACCTTC
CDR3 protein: CASSLNRFYGYTF

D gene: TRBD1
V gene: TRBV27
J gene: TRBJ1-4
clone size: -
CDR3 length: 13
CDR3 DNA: TGTGCCAGCAGTCCGACAGGGAATGAAAAACTGTTTTTT
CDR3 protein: CASSPTGNEKLFF

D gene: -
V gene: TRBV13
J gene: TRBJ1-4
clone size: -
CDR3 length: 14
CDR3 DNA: TGTGCCAGCAGCTACTCCATGAGGAGGGAAAAACTGTTTTTT
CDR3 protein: CASSYSMRREKLFF

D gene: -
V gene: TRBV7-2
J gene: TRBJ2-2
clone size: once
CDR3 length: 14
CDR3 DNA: TGTGCCAGCAGCTTAGGGCTAGCCAGCGGGGAGCTGTTTTTT
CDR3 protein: CASSLGLASGELFF

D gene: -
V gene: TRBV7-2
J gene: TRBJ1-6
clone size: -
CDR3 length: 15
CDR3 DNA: TGTGCCAGCAGCTCACAGTACGGGAGCAATTCACCCCTCCACTTT
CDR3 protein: CASSSQYGSNSPLHF

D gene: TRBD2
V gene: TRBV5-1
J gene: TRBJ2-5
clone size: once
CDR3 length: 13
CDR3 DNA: TGCGCCAGCAGCCCTGGACTAGCAGAGACCCAGTACTTC
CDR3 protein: CASSPGLAETQYF

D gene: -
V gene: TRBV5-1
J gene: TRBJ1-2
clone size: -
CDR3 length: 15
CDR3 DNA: TGCGCCAGCAGCTTGTATGGGCAGAATACTTATGGCTACACCTTC
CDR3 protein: CASSLYGQNTYGYTF

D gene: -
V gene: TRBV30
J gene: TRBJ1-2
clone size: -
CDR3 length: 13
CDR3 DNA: TGTGCCTGGAGTGTCGGGGGATACTATGGCTACACCTTC
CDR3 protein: CAWSVGGYYGYTF

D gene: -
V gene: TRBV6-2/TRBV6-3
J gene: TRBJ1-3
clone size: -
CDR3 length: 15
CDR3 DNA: TGTGCCAGCAGTCCAACAGGGAGCTCTGGAAACACCATATATTTT
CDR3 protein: CASSPTGSSGNTIYF

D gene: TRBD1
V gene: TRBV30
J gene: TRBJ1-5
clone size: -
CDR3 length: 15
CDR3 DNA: TGTGCCTGGAGCTCAGGACAGGGGGCCGTTCAGCCCCAGCATTTT
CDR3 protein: CAWSSGQGAVQPQHF

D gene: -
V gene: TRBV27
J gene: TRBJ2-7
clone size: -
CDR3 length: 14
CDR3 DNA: TGTGCCAGCAGATTATTGGTGGGGGGGCATGAGCAGTACTTC
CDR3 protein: CASRLLVGGHEQYF

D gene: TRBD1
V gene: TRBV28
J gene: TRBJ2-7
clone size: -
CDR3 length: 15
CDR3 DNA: TGTGCCAGCAGTTCGCCGGACAGGGAATCCTACGAGCAGTACTTC
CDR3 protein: CASSSPDRESYEQYF

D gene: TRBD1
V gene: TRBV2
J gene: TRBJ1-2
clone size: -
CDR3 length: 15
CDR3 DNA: TGTGCCAGCACCGACAGGGGGCGCGGCAACTATGGCTACACCTTC
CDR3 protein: CASTDRGRGNYGYTF

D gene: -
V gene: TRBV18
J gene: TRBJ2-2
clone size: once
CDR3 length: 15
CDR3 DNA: TGTGCCAGCTCACCACAGGGACTGGGCACCGGGGAGCTGTTTTTT
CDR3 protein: CASSPQGLGTGELFF

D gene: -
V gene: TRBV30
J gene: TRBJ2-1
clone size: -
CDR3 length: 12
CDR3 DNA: TGTGCCTGGAGTACTCAGGGCAATGAGCAGTTCTTC
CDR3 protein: CAWSTQGNEQFF

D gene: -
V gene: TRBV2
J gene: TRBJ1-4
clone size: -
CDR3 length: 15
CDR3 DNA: TGTGCCAGCAGTGAACAGGGGTCCAAGAGTGAAAAACTGTTTTTT
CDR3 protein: CASSEQGSKSEKLFF

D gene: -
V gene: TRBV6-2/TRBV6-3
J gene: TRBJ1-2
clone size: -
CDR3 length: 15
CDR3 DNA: TGTGCCAGCAGTTTTCCGACAAGGGGATCGTGGGGCTACACCTTC
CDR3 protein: CASSFPTRGSWGYTF

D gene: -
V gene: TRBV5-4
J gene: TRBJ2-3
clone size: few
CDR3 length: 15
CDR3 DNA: TGTGCCAGCAGCTTGTCGGGGAGAAGCACAGATACGCAGTATTTT
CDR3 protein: CASSLSGRSTDTQYF

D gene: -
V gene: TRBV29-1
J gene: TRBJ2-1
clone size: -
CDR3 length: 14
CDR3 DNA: TGCAGCGAAAAACCGGGACAGCGGGACAATGAGCAGTTCTTC
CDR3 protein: CSEKPGQRDNEQFF

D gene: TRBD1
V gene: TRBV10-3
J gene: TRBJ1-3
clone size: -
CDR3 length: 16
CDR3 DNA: TGTGCCACCACGGGGACAGGGGCAGGGTCCAAAAACACCATATATTTT
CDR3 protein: CATTGTGAGSKNTIYF

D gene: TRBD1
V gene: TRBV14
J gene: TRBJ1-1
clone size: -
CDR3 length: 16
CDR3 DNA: TGTGCCAGCAGCCCCGCGGGGATACAGGGGGCCACTGAAGCTTTCTTT
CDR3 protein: CASSPAGIQGATEAFF

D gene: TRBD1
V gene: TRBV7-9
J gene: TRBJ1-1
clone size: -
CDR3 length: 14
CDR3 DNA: TGTGCCAGCAGCTTGACAGGGGATAACACTGAAGCTTTCTTT
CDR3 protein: CASSLTGDNTEAFF

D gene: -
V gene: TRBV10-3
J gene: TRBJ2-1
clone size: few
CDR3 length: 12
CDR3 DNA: TGTGCCATCAGTGAGTTTTCAGAGGCGCCTTTCTTC
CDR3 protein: CAISEFSEAPFF

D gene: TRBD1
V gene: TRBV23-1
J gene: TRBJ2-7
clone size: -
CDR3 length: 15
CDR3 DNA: TGCGCCAGCAGTCAAGAGACAGGGAGCTCCTACGAGCAGTACTTC
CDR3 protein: CASSQETGSSYEQYF

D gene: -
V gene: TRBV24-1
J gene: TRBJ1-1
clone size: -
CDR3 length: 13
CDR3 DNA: TGTGCCACCAGTTCCACAGGGCGGGCTGAAGCTTTCTTT
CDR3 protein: CATSSTGRAEAFF

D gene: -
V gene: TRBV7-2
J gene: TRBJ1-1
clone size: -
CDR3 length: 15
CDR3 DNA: TGTGCCAGCAGGAGACCACTGCAGGTGAACACTGAAGCTTTCTTT
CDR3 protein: CASRRPLQVNTEAFF

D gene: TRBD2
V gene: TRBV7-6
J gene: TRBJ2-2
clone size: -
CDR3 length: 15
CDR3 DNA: TGTGCCAGCAGCCAACTAGCGGGATACTCCGGGGAGCTGTTTTTT
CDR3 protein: CASSQLAGYSGELFF

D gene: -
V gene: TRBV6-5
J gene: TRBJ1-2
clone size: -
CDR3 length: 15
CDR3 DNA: TGTGCCAGCAGTTACGAGCCAGGGAATAACTATGGCTACACCTTC
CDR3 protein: CASSYEPGNNYGYTF

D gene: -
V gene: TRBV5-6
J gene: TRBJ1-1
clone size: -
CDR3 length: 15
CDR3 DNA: TGTGCCAGCAGCTTGGCCGGGGGGCGAGCGACTGAAGCTTTCTTT
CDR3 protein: CASSLAGGRATEAFF

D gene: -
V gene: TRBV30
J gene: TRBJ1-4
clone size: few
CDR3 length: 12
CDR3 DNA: TGTGCCTGGAGTGTTGTAAATGAAAAACTGTTTTTT
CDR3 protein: CAWSVVNEKLFF

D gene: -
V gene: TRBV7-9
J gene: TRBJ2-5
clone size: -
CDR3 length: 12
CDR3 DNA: TGTGCCAGCAGCCTCCTGCAAGAGACCCAGTACTTC
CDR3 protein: CASSLLQETQYF

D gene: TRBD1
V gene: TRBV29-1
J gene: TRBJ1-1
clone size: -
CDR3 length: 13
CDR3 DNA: TGCAGCGAGACACAGGGGATGAACACTGAAGCTTTCTTT
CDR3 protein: CSETQGMNTEAFF

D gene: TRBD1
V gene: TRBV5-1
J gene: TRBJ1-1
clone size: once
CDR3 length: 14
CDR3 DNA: TGCGCCAGCAGCTCATCTACAGGGGGTACTGAAGCTTTCTTT
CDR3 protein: CASSSSTGGTEAFF

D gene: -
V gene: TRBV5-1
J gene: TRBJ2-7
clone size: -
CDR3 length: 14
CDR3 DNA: TGCGCCAGCAGCGCGAACGACAGGATCTACGAGCAGTACTTC
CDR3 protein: CASSANDRIYEQYF

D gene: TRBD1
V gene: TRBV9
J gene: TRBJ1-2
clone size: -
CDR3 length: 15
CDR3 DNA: TGTGCCAGCAGCGGCCGCAGACAGGGGGCGAGGGGCTACACCTTC
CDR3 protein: CASSGRRQGARGYTF

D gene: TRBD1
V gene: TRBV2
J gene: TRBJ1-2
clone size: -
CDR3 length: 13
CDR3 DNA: TGTGCCAGCAGCTTACAGGGGAACTATGGCTACACCTTC
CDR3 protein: CASSLQGNYGYTF

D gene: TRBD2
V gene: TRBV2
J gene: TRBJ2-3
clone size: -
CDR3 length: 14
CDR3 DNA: TGTGCCAGCCGGACTAGCGGGAGAGGAGATACGCAGTATTTT
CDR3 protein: CASRTSGRGDTQYF

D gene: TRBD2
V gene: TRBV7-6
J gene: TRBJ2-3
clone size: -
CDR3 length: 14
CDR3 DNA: TGTGCCAGCAGCTTAGCAGTAGCGGGGGATACGCAGTATTTT
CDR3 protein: CASSLAVAGDTQYF

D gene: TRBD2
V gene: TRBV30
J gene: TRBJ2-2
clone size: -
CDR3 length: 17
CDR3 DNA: TGTGCCTGGAGTGTTTTTGGACTAGCGGGAGAGACCGGGGAGCTGTTTTTT
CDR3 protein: CAWSVFGLAGETGELFF

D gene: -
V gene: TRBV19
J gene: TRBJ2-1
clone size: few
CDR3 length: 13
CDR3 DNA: TGTGCCAGTAGTATAGCGAGGGCCAATGAGCAGTTCTTC
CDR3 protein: CASSIARANEQFF

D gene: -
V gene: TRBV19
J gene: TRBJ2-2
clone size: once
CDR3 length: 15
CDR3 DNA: TGTGCCAGTAAGATGTTCACAGGGAACACCGGGGAGCTGTTTTTT
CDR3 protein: CASKMFTGNTGELFF

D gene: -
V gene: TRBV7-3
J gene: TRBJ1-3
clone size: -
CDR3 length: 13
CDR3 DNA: TGTGCCAGCAGCCTAGCTTCTGGAAACACCATATATTTT
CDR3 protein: CASSLASGNTIYF

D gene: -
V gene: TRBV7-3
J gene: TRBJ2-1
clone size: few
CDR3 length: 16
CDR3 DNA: TGTGCCAGCAGCTTATATGCGGGGTCCTCCTACAATGAGCAGTTCTTC
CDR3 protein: CASSLYAGSSYNEQFF

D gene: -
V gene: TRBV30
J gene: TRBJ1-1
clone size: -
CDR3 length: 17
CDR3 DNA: TGTGCCTGGAGTACCCAGCGTGTGGGACATAGGAACACTGAAGCTTTCTTT
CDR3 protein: CAWSTQRVGHRNTEAFF

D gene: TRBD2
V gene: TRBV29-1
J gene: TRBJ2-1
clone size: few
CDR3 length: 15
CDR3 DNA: TGCAGCGTGGAGACTAGCGGGGGTTTTTACAATGAGCAGTTCTTC
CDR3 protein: CSVETSGGFYNEQFF